The next 10 T cell receptor beta chains were all read from a single sample in a study of a mutant IDH1 vaccine in newly diagnosed glioma (dated by TCRdb to about 2021). The intended sense of this specimen's time point label: baseline, week 1 (first vaccination visit). In light of the paper, this sample's treatment or condition label describes: pre-vaccination baseline after standard-of-care therapy. The receptor library was made with the immunoSEQ multiplex PCR assay. Sourced from immuneACCESS, this table was stored by TCRdb with only in-frame sequences that have V and J called. A share of the clones is absent; for the studies checked, an unresolved V gene accounts for under half, and the remainder has no known explanation. For this sample the table gives approximately 52,000 clones, of which more than 60% were detected only once. Together, the top ten hold approximately 1.8% of the sample. Sequenced material: PBMCs, taken from a glioma patient treated with radiotherapy, temozolomide or both. Receptors originate from a woman aged 40 to 55 with glioma.

V and J are TRBV27 and TRBJ2-5, with 10 bases identical to TRBD1. Germline V CDR1 and CDR2: MNHEY, SMNVEV (reference sequence). This CDR3 spans 14 amino acids. V lost 5 bases, J lost 7 bases, and 7 bases stayed unmatched. In nucleotides, the CDR3 is TGTGCCAGCAGTCCGACAGGGGGCAGGGTGACCCAGTACTTC. Residues: CASSPTGGRVTQYF.

This clone was recorded a few times. The chain uses TRBV25-1 and TRBJ1-1; 8 bases align to TRBD1. The CDR3 covers 15 residues. The J segment lost 1 base and the V segment lost 3 bases, leaving 4 bases of the junction unmatched. Germline-derived CDR1 and CDR2 are MGHDK and SYGVNS. The CDR3 sequence: CASSERTGRNTEAFF. The CDR3 nucleotides are TGTGCCAGCAGTGAGCGGACAGGGAGGAACACTGAAGCTTTCTTT.

The V gene is TRBV5-1, the J gene TRBJ1-4, with 8 bases fitting TRBD1. V lost 1 base, J lost 5 bases, and 7 bases stayed unmatched. Looked up from germline, CDR1 is SGHRS and CDR2 is YFSETQ. The CDR3 is 16 amino acids. The chain's CDR3 is CASSLPGTGLNEKLFF. The CDR3 bases are TGCGCCAGCAGCTTGCCCGGGACAGGCCTGAATGAAAAACTGTTTTTT.

This rearrangement joins TRBV19 to TRBJ1-2, with TRBD1 matching 8 bases. With V trimmed by 6 bases and J by 3 bases, 3 bases remained unmatched. The CDR3 is 13 amino acids. Germline lookup yields CDR1 LNHDA and CDR2 SQIVND (reference sequence). As DNA, the CDR3 is TGTGCCAGTAGCGACAGGGGATACTATGGCTACACCTTC. This gives the protein CASSDRGYYGYTF. The full variable domain, in which reference TRBV19 and TRBJ1-2 provide the parts outside the CDR3, is DGGITQSPKYLFRKEGQNVTLSCEQNLNHDAMYWYRQDPGQGLRLIYYSQIVNDFQKGDIAEGYSVSREKKESFPLTVTSAQKNPTAFYLCASSDRGYYGYTFGSGTRLTVV.

The chain carries TRBV18 and TRBJ2-5, with 9 bases matching TRBD2. Unmatched junction bases numbered 4, after V lost 0 bases and J lost 2 bases. The V gene's germline CDR1 is KGHSH and CDR2 LQKENI. This CDR3 is 16 amino acids long. For the CDR3, the DNA is TGTGCCAGCTCACCACCGCAGCGGGGGGAACAAGAGACCCAGTACTTC. This encodes CASSPPQRGEQETQYF.

CDR3 in amino acids: CASSQGPGYEQYF. DNA of the CDR3: TGTGCCAGCAGCCAAGGGCCGGGTTACGAGCAGTACTTC. The chain combines TRBV7-2 with TRBJ2-7; no reliable D call. The CDR3 length is 13 residues. Trimming stripped 5 bases from V and 4 bases from J, with 12 bases between. Germline V gives CDR1 SGHTA, CDR2 FQGNSA. The whole variable domain, filled in from reference TRBV7-2 and TRBJ2-7, reads GAGVSQSPSNKVTEKGKDVELRCDPISGHTALYWYRQSLGQGLEFLIYFQGNSAPDKSGLPSDRFSAERTGGSVSTLTIQRTQQEDSAVYLCASSQGPGYEQYFGPGTRLTVT.

The V and J genes are TRBV20-1 and TRBJ2-1; D is uncertain. Germline V gene lookup returns CDR1 DFQATT and CDR2 SNEGSKA (reference sequence). The CDR3 is 11 amino acids. Trimming took off 5 bases at V and 2 bases at J, with 4 bases between the two ends. The CDR3 coding sequence is TGCAGTGCTGACACCTACAATGAGCAGTTCTTC. Translation gives CSADTYNEQFF.

V gene TRBV14 combines with J gene TRBJ1-3; no firm D call. The ends were cut back, 4 bases at V and 6 bases at J, with 16 bases in the middle. The V gene's germline CDR1 is SGHDN and CDR2 FVKESK. The CDR3 length is 15 residues. CDR3 region: CASSPWRWRENTIYF. CDR3 nucleotide sequence: TGTGCCAGCAGCCCTTGGCGGTGGAGGGAAAACACCATATATTTT.

The chain couples TRBV6-5 to TRBJ1-6, with D tentatively TRBD1 (5 bases). The CDR3 consists of 15 residues. Germline assignment: CDR1 MNHEY and CDR2 SVGAGI. Deletions cut 6 bases from V and 10 bases from J, with 19 bases between. This chain's CDR3 is CASSPTGTGASPLHF. As DNA, the CDR3 is TGTGCCAGCAGCCCCACCGGGACTGGGGCATCACCCCTCCACTTT.

V usage is TRBV6-4 and J usage is TRBJ1-2; 8 bases are shared with TRBD1. The CDR3 loop spans 16 amino acids. The germline V gene has CDR1 MRHNA and CDR2 SNTAGT. Germline trimming cut 0 bases from V and 6 bases from J; bases unmatched to any gene: 9. The CDR3 reads CASSDSFRDRRNGYTF. As DNA, the CDR3 is TGTGCCAGCAGTGACTCGTTCCGGGACAGGAGGAATGGCTACACCTTC.